This T cell receptor beta chain was identified during a study of PD-L1 blockade in urothelial cancer. The method was immunoSEQ multiplex PCR; TCRdb's version includes in-frame clones alone and lacks a portion of them. The sample lists some 41,000 clones, around nine tenths occurring once. The sample here was PBMCs, taken around atezolizumab (anti-PD-L1) treatment. This clonotype originated in a woman aged 60-75 years with urothelial cancer.

CDR3: CASSSTVYEQYF. The CDR3 DNA is TGTGCCAGCAGCTCTACAGTCTACGAGCAGTACTTC. This sequence joins TRBV7-2 and TRBJ2-7, with no clear D. CDR1 and CDR2 from the germline V gene are SGHTA and FQGNSA. This CDR3 is 12 amino acids long. The V gene lost 4 bases and the J gene lost 3 bases, with 7 bases spanning the gap. The full variable domain, completed using reference TRBV7-2 and TRBJ2-7, is GAGVSQSPSNKVTEKGKDVELRCDPISGHTALYWYRQSLGQGLEFLIYFQGNSAPDKSGLPSDRFSAERTGGSVSTLTIQRTQQEDSAVYLCASSSTVYEQYFGPGTRLTVT.